This TCR beta chain was documented in a study of shared clonotypes between healthy human individuals. Study-level findings and limits: Clonotype sharing across a few donors was observed for around 4.8% of naive CD4 clonotypes. On the whole, naive subsets had larger estimated richness than memory subsets had.

Genomic DNA of each subset was evenly split across several immunoSEQ plates. Using immunoSEQ multiplex PCR, the repertoire was profiled, and TCRdb retains in-frame clones only, with some absent. The profile shows about 2 million clones, 90% to 95% of them singletons. V was pared by 4 bases and J by 4 bases, with 20 bases between. Germline V lookup: CDR1 MGHRA, CDR2 YSYEKL. This CDR3 contains 17 residues. Points on this clone: Its antigen is not known.

V and J are TRBV4-1 and TRBJ2-1; D gene uncertain. The sequenced material came from naive CD4+ T cells sorted from blood. Sample subset: CD45RA+ positively selected. This clonotype was sampled from a man between 18 and 35 years old in good health. The DNA for the CDR3 is TGCGCCAGCAGCCCTCCCCTCAGGCGAGTAGAGTACAATGAGCAGTTCTTC. It translates to CASSPPLRRVEYNEQFF.